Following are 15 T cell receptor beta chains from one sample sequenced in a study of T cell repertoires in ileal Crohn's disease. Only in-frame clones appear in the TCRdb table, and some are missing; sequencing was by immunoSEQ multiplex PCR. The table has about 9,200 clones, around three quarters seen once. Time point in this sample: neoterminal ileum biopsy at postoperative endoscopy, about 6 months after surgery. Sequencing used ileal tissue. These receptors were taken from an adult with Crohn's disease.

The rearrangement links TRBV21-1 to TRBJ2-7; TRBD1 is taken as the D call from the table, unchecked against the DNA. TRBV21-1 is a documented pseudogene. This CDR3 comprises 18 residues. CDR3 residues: CASSKVKGPGVAAYEQYF. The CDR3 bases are TGTGCCAGCAGCAAAGTAAAGGGGCCAGGGGTGGCCGCCTACGAGCAGTACTTC.

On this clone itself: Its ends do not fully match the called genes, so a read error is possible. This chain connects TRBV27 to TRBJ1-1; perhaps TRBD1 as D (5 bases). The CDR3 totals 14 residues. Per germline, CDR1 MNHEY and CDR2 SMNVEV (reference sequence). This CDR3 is CASRRVGGNTEAFF. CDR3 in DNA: TGCGCCAGCAGGAGGGTGGGGGGGAACACTGAAGCTTTCTTT.

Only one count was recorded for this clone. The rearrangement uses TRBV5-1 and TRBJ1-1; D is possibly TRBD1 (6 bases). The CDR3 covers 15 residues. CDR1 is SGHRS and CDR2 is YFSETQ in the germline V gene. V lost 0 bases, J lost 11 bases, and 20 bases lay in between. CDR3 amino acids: CASSLGDGVEGGAFF. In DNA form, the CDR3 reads TGCGCCAGCAGCTTGGGCGACGGTGTTGAGGGGGGGGCTTTCTTT. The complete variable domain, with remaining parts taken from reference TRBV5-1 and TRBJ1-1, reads KAGVTQTPRYLIKTRGQQVTLSCSPISGHRSVSWYQQTPGQGLQFLFEYFSETQRNKGNFPGRFSGRQFSNSRSEMNVSTLELGDSALYLCASSLGDGVEGGAFFGQGTRLTVV.

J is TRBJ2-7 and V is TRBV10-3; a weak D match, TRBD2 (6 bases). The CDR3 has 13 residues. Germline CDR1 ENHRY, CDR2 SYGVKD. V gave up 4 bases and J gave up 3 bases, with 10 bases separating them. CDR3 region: CAISGGVGYEQYF. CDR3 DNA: TGTGCCATCAGTGGGGGGGTAGGCTACGAGCAGTACTTC.

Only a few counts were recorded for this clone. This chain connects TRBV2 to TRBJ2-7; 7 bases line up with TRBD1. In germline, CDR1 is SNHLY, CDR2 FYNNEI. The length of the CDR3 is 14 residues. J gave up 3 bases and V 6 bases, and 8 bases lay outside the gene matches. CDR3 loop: CASRTGPGGYEQYF. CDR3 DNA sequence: TGTGCCAGCAGAACAGGGCCAGGGGGCTACGAGCAGTACTTC.

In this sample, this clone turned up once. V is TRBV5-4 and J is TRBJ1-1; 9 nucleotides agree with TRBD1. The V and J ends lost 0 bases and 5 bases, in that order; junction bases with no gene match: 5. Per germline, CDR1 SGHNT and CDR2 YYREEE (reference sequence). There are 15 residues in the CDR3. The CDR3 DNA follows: TGTGCCAGCAGCTTGGGGGGACAGGGTGGAACTGAAGCTTTCTTT. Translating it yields CASSLGGQGGTEAFF.

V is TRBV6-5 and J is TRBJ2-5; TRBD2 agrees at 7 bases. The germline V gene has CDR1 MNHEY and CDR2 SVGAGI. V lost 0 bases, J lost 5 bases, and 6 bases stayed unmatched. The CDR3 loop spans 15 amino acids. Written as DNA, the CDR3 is TGTGCCAGCAGTTACTCGTTGGGGGGGTGGGAGACCCAGTACTTC. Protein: CASSYSLGGWETQYF.

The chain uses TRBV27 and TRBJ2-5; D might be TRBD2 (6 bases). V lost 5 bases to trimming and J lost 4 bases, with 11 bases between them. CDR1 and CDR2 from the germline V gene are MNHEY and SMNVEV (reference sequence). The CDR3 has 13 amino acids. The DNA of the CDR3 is TGTGCCAGCAGTAGGCGGGGAGGAGAGACCCAGTACTTC. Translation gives CASSRRGGETQYF.

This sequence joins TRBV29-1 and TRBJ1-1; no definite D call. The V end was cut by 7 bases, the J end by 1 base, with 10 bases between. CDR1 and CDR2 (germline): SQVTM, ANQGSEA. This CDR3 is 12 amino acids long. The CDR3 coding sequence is TGCAGCGGGGCTGAATGGAACACTGAAGCTTTCTTT. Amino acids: CSGAEWNTEAFF. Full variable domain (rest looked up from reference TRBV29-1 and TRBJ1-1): SAVISQKPSRDICQRGTSLTIQCQVDSQVTMMFWYRQQPGQSLTLIATANQGSEATYESGFVIDKFPISRPNLTFSTLTVSNMSPEDSSIYLCSGAEWNTEAFFGQGTRLTVV.

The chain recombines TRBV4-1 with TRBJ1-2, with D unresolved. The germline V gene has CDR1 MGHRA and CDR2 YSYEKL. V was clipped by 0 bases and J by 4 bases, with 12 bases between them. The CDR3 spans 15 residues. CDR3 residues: CASSQDAPSFYGYTF. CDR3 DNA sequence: TGCGCCAGCAGCCAAGATGCGCCCTCTTTCTATGGCTACACCTTC.

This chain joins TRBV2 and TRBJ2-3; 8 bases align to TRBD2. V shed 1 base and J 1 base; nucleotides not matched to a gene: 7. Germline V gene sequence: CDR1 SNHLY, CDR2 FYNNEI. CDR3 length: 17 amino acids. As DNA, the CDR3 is TGTGCCAGCAGTGAAGGGGGTAGCGGGGTGCGCACAGATACGCAGTATTTT. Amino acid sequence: CASSEGGSGVRTDTQYF.

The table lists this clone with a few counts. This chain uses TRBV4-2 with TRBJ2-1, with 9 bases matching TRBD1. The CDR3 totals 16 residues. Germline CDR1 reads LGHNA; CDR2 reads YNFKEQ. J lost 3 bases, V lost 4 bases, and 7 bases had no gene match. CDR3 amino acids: CASSLKTGGYYNEQFF. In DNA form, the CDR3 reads TGTGCCAGCAGCCTTAAGACAGGGGGATACTACAATGAGCAGTTCTTC.

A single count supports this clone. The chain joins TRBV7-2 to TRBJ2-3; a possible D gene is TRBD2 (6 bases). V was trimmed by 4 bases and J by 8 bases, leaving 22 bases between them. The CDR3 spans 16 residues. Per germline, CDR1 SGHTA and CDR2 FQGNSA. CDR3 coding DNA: TGTGCCAGCAGCTCCCCCTCAGGAGCGGGTCCGGGTACGCAGTATTTT. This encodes CASSSPSGAGPGTQYF.

The CDR3 is CASSRRGGKLFF. DNA for the CDR3: TGTGCCAGCAGCCGCCGGGGAGGGAAACTGTTTTTT. The chain joins TRBV11-3 to TRBJ1-4; D is unresolved. The germline V and J ends were trimmed by 5 bases and 11 bases, with 12 bases remaining between them. CDR1 is SGHNT, CDR2 YENEEA, per germline. This CDR3 comprises 12 residues.

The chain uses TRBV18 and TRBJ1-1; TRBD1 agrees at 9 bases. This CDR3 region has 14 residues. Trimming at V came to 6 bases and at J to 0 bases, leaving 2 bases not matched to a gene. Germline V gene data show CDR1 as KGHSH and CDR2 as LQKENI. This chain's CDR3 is CASSGQGMNTEAFF. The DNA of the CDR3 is TGTGCCAGCTCGGGACAGGGAATGAACACTGAAGCTTTCTTT.